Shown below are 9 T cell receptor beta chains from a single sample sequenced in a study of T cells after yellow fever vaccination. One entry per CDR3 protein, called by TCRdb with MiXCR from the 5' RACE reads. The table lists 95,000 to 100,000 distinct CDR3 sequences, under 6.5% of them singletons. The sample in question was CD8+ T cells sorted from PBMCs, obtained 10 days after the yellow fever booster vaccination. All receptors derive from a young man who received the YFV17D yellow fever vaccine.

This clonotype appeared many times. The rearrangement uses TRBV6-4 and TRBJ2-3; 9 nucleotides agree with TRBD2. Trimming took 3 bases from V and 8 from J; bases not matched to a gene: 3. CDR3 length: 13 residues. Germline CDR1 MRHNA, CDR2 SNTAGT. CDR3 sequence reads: CASSDKTSGTQYF. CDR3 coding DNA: TGTGCCAGCAGTGATAAGACTAGCGGTACGCAGTATTTT.

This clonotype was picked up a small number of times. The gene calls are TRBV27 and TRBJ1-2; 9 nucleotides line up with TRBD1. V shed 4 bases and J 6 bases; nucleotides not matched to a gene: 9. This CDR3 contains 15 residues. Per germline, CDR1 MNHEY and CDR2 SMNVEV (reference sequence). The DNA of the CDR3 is TGTGCCAGCAGTTCCCCTTCCGGGACAGGGAATGGCTACACCTTC. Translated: CASSSPSGTGNGYTF.

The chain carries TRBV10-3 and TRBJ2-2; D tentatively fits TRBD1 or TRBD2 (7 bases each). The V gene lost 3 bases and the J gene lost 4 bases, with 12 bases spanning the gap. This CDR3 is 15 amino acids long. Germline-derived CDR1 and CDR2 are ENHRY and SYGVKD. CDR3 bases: TGTGCCATCAGTGACTCAGGGGGGGGCACCGGGGAGCTGTTTTTT. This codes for CAISDSGGGTGELFF.

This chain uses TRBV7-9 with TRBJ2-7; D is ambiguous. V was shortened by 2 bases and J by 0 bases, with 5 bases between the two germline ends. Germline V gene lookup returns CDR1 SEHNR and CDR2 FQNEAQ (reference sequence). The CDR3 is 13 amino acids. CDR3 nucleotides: TGTGCCAGCAGCTTAACAGACTCCTACGAGCAGTACGTC. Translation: CASSLTDSYEQYV.

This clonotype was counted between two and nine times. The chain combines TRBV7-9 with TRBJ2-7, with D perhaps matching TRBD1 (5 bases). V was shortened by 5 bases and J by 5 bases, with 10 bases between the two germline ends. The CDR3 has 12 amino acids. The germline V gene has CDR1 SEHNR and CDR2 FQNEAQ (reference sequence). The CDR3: CASSPTRDEQYF. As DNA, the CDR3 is TGTGCCAGCAGCCCCACCAGGGACGAGCAGTACTTC.

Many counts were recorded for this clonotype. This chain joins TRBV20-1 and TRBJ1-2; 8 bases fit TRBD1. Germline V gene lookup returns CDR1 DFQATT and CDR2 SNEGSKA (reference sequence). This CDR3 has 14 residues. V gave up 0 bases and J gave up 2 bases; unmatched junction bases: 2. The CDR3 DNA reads TGCAGTGCTAGAGATCCAGGGGGCAACTATGGCTACACCTTC. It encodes CSARDPGGNYGYTF.

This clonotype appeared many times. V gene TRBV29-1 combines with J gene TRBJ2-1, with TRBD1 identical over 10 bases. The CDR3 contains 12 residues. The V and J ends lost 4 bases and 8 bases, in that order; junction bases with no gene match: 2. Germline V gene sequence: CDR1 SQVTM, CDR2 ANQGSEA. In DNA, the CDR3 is TGCAGCGTTGGACAGGGGGCGGATGAGCAGTTCTTC. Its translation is CSVGQGADEQFF.

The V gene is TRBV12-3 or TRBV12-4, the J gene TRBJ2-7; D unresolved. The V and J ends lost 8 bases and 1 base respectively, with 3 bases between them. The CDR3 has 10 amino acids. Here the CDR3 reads CASGSYEQYF. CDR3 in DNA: TGTGCCAGCGGTTCCTACGAGCAGTACTTC.

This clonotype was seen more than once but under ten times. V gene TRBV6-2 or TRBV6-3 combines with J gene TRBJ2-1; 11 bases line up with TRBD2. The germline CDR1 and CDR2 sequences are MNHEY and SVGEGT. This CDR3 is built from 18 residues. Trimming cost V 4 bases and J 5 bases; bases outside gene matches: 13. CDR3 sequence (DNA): TGTGCCAGCAGTTGGTTGGGTAGCGGGGGGGCCTCAGACAATGAGCAGTTCTTC. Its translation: CASSWLGSGGASDNEQFF.